This T cell receptor beta chain emerged from a study of CD8 T cells in ankylosing spondylitis (dated by TCRdb to the late 2010s). General notes on the study: To find TCR variants linked to disease, the study profiled T cell receptor beta repertoires in ankylosing spondylitis patients and healthy donors. The whole study cohort included 95 to 130 healthy donors and 20 to 30 ankylosing spondylitis patients. Peripheral blood was sampled, and synovial fluid was additionally collected from ankylosing spondylitis patients.

Trimming at the junction amounts to 0 bases on V and 5 bases on J, and the germline ends lie 13 bases apart. The CDR3 spans 14 residues, from the cysteine through the phenylalanine. The sequence is cut down to CDR3 DNA, 42 bases in frame from base 1. From the germline V gene (reference sequence), CDR1 is DFQATT and CDR2 is SNEGSKA. This clonotype was seen a few times. This clone's antigen is unknown. Base-call qualities are not available, and no considerably larger clone is one nucleotide away. Results and caveats for the whole study, not just this receptor: Blood from ankylosing spondylitis patients appeared to be characterized by a TCR beta motif composed of 7 to 9 highly homologous amino acid variants. Some motif variants had previously been reported in the synovial fluid and blood of reactive arthritis patients, which suggests shared mechanisms of disease initiation. The disease-linked clones were reported to be significantly enriched in matched synovial fluid samples from ankylosing spondylitis patients. The disease-linked clones showed a CD8+ phenotype and occurred at relatively low frequencies in peripheral blood.

The run used an Illumina HiSeq 2500. TCR beta libraries were prepared by quantitative 5'-RACE with molecular barcodes. The source study handled its data this way. To identify disease-linked TCR variants, a new computational method was used, one built on a probabilistic model of VDJ rearrangement. In TCRdb, the public reads were trimmed at Q25 with fastp and aligned with MiXCR, with productive beta chains retained. Each CDR3 protein gets just one entry, which takes the most common genes and DNA from the rows behind it. TCRdb, not the original authors, processed these V and J calls. The sample table contains roughly 220,000 distinct CDR3 sequences; only one count was recorded for about 10% of them. Around a fifth of the sample goes to the ten largest clones.

This TCR derives from a male donor with ankylosing spondylitis or in good health (not recorded which). Sample: blood, either unsorted or a sorted T cell fraction (not recorded which). Recombination linked TRBV20-1 to TRBJ1-1; the D gene identity is not certain. The CDR3 here reads CSAREPGVPTEAFF. DNA sequence: TGCAGTGCTAGAGAACCGGGAGTCCCAACTGAAGCTTTCTTT.